This note documents a single T cell receptor beta chain sequence. This entry comes from a study of blood T cell repertoires in COVID-19. Study overall: Donors in the United States, Italy and Spain gave samples during acute or convalescent COVID-19. PBMCs, B-cell-depleted T cells, or T cells provided the cDNA or gDNA that made up the material.

Original data processing: Estimates of nucleated cell counts were drawn from the amplification of reference gene primers. Profiled with immunoSEQ multiplex PCR; TCRdb holds only in-frame clones, not every one. That table is the source of V, J and clone size, and D and trimming were worked out from the DNA. The sample gives some 250,000 clones, more than 75% of which show up once; 2.3% is in the top ten. Cohorts were assigned according to the clinical history that participants reported. The germline V gene has CDR1 MGHDK and CDR2 SYGVNS. Between the trimmed V and J ends, which lost 3 bases and 3 bases, there was a span of 3 bases. The length of the CDR3 is 12 residues.

The sample was PBMCs or T cells enriched from blood (not recorded which). The genes are TRBV25-1 and TRBJ1-5, with unresolved D. This clonotype was obtained from a woman in her forties with acute COVID-19. The CDR3 spells CASSEYNQPQHF. In nucleotides, the CDR3 is TGTGCCAGCAGTGAGTACAATCAGCCCCAGCATTTT.